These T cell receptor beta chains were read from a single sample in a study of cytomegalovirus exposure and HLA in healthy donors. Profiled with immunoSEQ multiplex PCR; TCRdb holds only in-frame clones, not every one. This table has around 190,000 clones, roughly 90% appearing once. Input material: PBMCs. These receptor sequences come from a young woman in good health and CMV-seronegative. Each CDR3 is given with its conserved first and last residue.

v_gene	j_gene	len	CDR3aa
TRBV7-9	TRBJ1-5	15	CASSLGAGREQPQHF
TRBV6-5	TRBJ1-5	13	CASSDIRNQPQHF
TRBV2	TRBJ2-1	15	CASSVSAGGRGEQFF
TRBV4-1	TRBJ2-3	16	CASSRAGQGISDTQYF
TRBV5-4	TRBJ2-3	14	CASSLGTSGDTQYF
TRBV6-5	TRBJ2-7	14	CASSYRRTSPEQYF
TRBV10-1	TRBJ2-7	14	CASSERGGFEEQYF
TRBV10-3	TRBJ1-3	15	CAISRDRSSGNTIYF
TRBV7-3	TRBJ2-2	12	CASSLRSGELFF
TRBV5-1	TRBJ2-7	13	CASSGGQRYEQYF
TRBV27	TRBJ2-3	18	CASSLTSGRPLSTDTQYF
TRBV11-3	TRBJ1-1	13	CASSTTGNTEAFF
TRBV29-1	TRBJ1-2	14	CSVSRDREFYGYTF
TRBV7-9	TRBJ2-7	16	CASSPGTSGILGEQYF
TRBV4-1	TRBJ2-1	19	CASSQDWELAGAPDNEQFF
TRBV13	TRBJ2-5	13	CASSLGSGGEQYF
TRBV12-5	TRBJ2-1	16	CASGLVQAGGGNEQFF
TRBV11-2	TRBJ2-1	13	CASSLVWRNEQFF
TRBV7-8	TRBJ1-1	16	CASSLAGTPANTEAFF
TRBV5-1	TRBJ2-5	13	CASSLGQQETQYF
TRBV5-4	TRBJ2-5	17	CASSLVLGGGGRETQYF
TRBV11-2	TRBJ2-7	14	CASSSIRQYHEQYF
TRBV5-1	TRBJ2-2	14	CASSLGQGPGELFF
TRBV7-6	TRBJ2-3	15	CASSLLAMSTDTQYF
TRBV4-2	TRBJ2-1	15	CASRERERTYNEQFF
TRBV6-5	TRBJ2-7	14	CASRRTASSYEQYF
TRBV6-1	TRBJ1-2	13	CASSPREDRSYTF
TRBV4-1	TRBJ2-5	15	CASRPEGQGAETQYF
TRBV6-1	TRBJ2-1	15	CASQILAGGVDEQFF
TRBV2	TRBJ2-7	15	CASTILNGGDYEQYF
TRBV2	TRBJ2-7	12	CASSPEGYEQYF
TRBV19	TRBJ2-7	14	CASSIRLADYEQYF
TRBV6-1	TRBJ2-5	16	CASSDRGTGDQETQYF
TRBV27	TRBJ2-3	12	CASSPGTDTQYF
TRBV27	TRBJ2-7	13	CASSSLTGGEQYF
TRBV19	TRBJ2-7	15	CASSDGAGGIYEQYF
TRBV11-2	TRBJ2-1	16	CASSLGMGRSGYEQFF
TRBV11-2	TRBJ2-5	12	CASRQGQETQYF
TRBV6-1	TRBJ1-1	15	CASSERGHWATEAFF
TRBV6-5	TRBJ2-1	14	CASSFGQTYNEQFF